The source of this T cell receptor (beta chain) is a study of blood T cell repertoires in COVID-19. Study information: Collection of acute and convalescent COVID-19 samples took place in the United States, Italy and Spain.

Source study methods: How many nucleated cells were present was estimated from reference gene primer amplification. Repertoires were generated with immunoSEQ multiplex PCR, while TCRdb's copy carries only in-frame clones and drops some. The V and J calls and clone size come from that table; D and trimming were worked out from the DNA. The table includes about 300,000 clones, approximately 90% detected once. The germline gives CDR1 MNHEY, CDR2 SMNVEV (reference sequence). V lost 2 bases to trimming and J lost 4 bases, with 14 bases between them. The CDR3 covers 15 residues. One Seattle source followed patients from active infection through their disease course.

Sample: peripheral blood. The receptor was isolated from a woman aged 50 to 65 with COVID-19, enrolled during active disease. V usage is TRBV27 and J usage is TRBJ2-5; weak D call: TRBD2 (7 bases). CDR3 amino acids: CASSLRGGGLETQYF. Written as DNA, the CDR3 is TGTGCCAGCAGTTTACGGGGAGGGGGATTAGAGACCCAGTACTTC.